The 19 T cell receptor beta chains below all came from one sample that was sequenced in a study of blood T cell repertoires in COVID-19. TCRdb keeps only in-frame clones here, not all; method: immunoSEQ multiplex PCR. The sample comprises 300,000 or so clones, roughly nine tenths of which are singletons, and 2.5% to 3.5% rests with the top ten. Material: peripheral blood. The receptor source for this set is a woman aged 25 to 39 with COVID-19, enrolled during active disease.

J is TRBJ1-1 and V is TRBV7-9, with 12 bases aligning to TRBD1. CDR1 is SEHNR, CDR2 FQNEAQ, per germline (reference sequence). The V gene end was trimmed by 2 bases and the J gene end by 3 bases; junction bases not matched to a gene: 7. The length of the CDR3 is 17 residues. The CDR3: CASSLLGQGATDTEAFF. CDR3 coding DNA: TGTGCCAGCAGCTTACTGGGACAGGGGGCGACGGACACTGAAGCTTTCTTT. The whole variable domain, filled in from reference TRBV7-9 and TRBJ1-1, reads DTGVSQNPRHKITKRGQNVTFRCDPISEHNRLYWYRQTLGQGPEFLTYFQNEAQLEKSRLLSDRFSAERPKGSFSTLEIQRTEQGDSAMYLCASSLLGQGATDTEAFFGQGTRLTVV.

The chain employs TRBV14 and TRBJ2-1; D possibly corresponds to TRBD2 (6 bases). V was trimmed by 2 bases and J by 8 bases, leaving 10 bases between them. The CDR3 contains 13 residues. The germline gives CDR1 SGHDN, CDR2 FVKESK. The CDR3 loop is CASSQTGDDEQFF. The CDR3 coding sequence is TGTGCCAGCAGCCAAACGGGAGACGATGAGCAGTTCTTC.

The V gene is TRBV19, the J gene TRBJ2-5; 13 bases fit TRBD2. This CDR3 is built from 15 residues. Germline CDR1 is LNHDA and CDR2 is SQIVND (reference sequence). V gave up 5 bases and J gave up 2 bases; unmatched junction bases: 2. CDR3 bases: TGTGCCAGTAGTCTACTAGCGGGAGGGCAAGAGACCCAGTACTTC. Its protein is CASSLLAGGQETQYF.

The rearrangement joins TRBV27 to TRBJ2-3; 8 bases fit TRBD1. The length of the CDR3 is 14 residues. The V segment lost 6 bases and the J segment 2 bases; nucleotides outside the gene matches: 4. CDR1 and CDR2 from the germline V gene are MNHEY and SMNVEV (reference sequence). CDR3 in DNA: TGTGCCAGCAGACGACAGGGGCTCACAGATACGCAGTATTTT. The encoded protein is CASRRQGLTDTQYF.

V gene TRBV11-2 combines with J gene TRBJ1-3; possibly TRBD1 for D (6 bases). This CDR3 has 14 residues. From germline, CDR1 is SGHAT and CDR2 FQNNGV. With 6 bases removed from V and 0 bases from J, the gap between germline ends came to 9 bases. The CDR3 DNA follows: TGTGCCAGCAGACGGACAGACTCTGGAAACACCATATATTTT. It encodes CASRRTDSGNTIYF.

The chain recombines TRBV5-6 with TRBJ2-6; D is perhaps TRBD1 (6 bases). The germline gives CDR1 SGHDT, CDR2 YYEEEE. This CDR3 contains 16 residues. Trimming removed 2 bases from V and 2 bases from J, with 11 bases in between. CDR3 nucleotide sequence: TGTGCCAGCAGCTTTATCAGGGGCGCTGGGGCCAACGTCCTGACTTTC. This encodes CASSFIRGAGANVLTF.

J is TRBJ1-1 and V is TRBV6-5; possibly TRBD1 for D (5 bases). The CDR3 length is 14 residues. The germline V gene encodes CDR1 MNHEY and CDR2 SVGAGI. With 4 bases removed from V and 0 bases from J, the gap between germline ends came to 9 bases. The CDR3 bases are TGTGCCAGCAGTTTCCCAGGGCTGAACACTGAAGCTTTCTTT. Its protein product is CASSFPGLNTEAFF.

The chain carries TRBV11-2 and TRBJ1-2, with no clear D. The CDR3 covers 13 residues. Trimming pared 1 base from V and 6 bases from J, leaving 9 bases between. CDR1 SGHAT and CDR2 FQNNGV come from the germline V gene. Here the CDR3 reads CASSLVWGDGYTF. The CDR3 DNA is TGTGCCAGCAGCTTAGTTTGGGGAGATGGCTACACCTTC.

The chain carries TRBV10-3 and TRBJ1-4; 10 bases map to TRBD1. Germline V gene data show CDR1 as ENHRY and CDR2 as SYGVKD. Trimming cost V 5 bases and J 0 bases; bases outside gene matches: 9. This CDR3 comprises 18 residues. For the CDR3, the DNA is TGTGCCATCAGTAAATACGGGACAGGGGAAACAACTAATGAAAAACTGTTTTTT. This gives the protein CAISKYGTGETTNEKLFF.

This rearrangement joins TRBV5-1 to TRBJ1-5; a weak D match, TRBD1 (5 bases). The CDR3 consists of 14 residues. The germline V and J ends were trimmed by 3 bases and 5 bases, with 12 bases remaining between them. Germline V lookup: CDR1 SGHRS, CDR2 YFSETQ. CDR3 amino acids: CASSWGDQYQPQHF. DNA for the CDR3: TGCGCCAGCAGCTGGGGCGATCAATATCAGCCCCAGCATTTT. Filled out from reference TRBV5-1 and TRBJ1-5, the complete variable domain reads KAGVTQTPRYLIKTRGQQVTLSCSPISGHRSVSWYQQTPGQGLQFLFEYFSETQRNKGNFPGRFSGRQFSNSRSEMNVSTLELGDSALYLCASSWGDQYQPQHFGDGTRLSIL.

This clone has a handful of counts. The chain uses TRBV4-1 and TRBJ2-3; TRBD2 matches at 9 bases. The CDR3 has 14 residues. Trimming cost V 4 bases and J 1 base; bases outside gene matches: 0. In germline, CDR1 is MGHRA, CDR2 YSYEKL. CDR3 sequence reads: CASSRLAGTDTQYF. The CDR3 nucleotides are TGCGCCAGCAGCCGACTAGCGGGCACAGATACGCAGTATTTT.

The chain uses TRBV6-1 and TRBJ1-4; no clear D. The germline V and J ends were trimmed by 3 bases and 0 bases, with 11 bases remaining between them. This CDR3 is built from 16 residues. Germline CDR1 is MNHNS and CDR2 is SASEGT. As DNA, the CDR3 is TGTGCCAGCAGTGAGAGTTTTTTTGCAACTAATGAAAAACTGTTTTTT. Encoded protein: CASSESFFATNEKLFF.

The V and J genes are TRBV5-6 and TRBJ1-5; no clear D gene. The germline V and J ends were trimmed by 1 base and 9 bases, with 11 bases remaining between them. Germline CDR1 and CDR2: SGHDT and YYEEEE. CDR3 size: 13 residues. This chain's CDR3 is CASSLTASGPQHF. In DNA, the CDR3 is TGTGCCAGCAGCTTGACCGCGTCCGGGCCCCAGCATTTT. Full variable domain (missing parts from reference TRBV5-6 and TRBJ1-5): DAGVTQSPTHLIKTRGQQVTLRCSPKSGHDTVSWYQQALGQGPQFIFQYYEEEERQRGNFPDRFSGHQFPNYSSELNVNALLLGDSALYLCASSLTASGPQHFGDGTRLSIL.

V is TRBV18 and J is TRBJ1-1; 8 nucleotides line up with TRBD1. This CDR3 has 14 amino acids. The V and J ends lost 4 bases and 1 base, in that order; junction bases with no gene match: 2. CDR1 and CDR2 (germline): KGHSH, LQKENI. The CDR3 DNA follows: TGTGCCAGCTCACGGGACAGGACGAACACTGAAGCTTTCTTT. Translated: CASSRDRTNTEAFF.

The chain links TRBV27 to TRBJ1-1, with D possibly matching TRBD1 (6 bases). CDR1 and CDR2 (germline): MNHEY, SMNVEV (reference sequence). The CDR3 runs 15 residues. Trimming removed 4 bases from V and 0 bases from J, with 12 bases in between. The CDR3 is CASSSRTVMNTEAFF. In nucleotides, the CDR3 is TGTGCCAGCAGTTCACGGACAGTCATGAACACTGAAGCTTTCTTT.

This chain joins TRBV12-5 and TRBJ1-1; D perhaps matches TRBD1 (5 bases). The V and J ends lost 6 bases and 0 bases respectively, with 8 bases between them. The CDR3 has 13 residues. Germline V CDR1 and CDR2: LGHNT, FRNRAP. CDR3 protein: CASGSRVNTEAFF. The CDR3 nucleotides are TGTGCTAGTGGCTCCAGGGTGAACACTGAAGCTTTCTTT. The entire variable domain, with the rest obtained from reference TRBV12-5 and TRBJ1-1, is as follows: DARVTQTPRHKVTEMGQEVTMRCQPILGHNTVFWYRQTMMQGLELLAYFRNRAPLDDSGMPKDRFSAEMPDATLATLKIQPSEPRDSAVYFCASGSRVNTEAFFGQGTRLTVV.

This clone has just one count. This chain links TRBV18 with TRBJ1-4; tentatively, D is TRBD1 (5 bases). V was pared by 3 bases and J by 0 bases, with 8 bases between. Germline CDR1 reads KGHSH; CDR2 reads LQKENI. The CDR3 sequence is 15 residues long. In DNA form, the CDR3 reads TGTGCCAGCTCACCTCCGGGGGCAACTAATGAAAAACTGTTTTTT. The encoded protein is CASSPPGATNEKLFF.

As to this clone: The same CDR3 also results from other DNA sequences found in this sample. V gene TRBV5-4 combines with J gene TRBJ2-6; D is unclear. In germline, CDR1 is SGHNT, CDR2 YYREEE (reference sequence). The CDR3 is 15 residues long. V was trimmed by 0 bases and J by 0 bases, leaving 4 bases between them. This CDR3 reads CASSLGSSGANVLTF. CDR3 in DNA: TGTGCCAGCAGCTTGGGGAGCTCTGGGGCCAACGTCCTGACTTTC.

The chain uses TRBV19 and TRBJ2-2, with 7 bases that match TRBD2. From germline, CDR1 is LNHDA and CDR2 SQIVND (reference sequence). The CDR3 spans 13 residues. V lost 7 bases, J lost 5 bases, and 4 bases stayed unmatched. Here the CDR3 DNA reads TGTGCCAGTAAACAAGCGGGAACCGGGGAGCTGTTTTTT. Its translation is CASKQAGTGELFF.